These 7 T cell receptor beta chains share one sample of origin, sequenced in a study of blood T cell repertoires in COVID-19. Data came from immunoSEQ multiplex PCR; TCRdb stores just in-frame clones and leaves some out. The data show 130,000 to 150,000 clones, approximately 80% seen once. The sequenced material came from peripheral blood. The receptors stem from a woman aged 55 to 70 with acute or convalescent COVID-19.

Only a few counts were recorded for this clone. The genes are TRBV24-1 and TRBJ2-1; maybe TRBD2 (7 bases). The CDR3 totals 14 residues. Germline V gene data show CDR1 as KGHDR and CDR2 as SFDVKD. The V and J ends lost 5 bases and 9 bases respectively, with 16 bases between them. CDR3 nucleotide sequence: TGTGCCACCAGTGGATATACAGGGAGGGGTGAGCAGTTCTTC. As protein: CATSGYTGRGEQFF.

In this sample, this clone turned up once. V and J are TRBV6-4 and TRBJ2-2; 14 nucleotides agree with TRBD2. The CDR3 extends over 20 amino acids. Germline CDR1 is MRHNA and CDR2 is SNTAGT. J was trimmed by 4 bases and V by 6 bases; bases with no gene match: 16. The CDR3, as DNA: TGTGCCAGCAGCGAACTTCCCGGGACTAGCGGGAGTCGTCCCACCGGGGAGCTGTTTTTT. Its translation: CASSELPGTSGSRPTGELFF.

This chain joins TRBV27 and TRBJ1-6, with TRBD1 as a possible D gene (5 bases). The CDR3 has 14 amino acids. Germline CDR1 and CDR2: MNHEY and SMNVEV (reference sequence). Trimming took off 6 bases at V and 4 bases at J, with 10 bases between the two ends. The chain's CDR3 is CASRGGVYNSPLHF. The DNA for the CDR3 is TGTGCCAGCAGGGGGGGAGTTTATAATTCACCCCTCCACTTT.

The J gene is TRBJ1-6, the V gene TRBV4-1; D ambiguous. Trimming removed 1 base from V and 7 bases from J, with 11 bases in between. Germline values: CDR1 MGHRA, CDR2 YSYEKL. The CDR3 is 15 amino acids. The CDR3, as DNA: TGCGCCAGCAGCCAAGGAATCAGTTGGAATTCACCCCTCCACTTT. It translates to CASSQGISWNSPLHF.

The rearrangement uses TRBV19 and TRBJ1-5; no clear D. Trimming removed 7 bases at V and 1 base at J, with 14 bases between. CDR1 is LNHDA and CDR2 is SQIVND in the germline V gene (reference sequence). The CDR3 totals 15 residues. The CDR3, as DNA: TGTGCCAGTACCATACACGGGTTAAGCAATCAGCCCCAGCATTTT. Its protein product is CASTIHGLSNQPQHF.

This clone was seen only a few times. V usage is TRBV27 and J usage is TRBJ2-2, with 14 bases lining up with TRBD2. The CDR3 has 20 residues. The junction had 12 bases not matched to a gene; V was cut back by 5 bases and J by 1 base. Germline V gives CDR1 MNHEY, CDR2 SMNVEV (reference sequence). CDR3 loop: CASSPQALGTSGRNTGELFF. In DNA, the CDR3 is TGTGCCAGCAGTCCACAGGCCCTCGGGACTAGCGGGAGGAACACCGGGGAGCTGTTTTTT.

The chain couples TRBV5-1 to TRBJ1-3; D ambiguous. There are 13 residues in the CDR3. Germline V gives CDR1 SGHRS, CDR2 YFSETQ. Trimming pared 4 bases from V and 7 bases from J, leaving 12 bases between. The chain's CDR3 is CASSPYAGNTIYF. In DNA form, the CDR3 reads TGCGCCAGCAGCCCCTATGCCGGTAACACCATATATTTT. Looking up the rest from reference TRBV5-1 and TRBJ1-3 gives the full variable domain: KAGVTQTPRYLIKTRGQQVTLSCSPISGHRSVSWYQQTPGQGLQFLFEYFSETQRNKGNFPGRFSGRQFSNSRSEMNVSTLELGDSALYLCASSPYAGNTIYFGEGSWLTVV.